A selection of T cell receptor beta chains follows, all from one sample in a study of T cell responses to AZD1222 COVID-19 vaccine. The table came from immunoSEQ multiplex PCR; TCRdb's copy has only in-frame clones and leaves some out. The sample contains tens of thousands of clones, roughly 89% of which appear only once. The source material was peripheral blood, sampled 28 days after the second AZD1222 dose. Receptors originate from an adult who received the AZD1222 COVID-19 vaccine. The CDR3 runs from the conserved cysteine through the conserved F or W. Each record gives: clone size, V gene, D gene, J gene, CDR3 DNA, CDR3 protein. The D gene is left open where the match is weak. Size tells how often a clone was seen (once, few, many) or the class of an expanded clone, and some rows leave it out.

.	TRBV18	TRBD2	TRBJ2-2	TGTGCCAGCTCACGAACCGGGACTAGCGGGAGGGCAGCGAACACCGGGGAGCTGTTTTTT	CASSRTGTSGRAANTGELFF
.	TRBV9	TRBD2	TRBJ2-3	TGTGCCAGCAGCGTAGTTAGCGGGGGGGCGGGAGATACGCAGTATTTT	CASSVVSGGAGDTQYF
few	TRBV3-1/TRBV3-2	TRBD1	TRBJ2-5	TGTGCCAGCAGCCAAGTCGGGACAGGGACTAAAGAGACCCAGTACTTC	CASSQVGTGTKETQYF
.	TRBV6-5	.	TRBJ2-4	TGTGCCAGCAGGGGGGGACTAGCCAAAAACATTCAGTACTTC	CASRGGLAKNIQYF
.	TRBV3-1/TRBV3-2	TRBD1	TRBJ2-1	TGTGCCAGCAGATTGGACAGGGGGCCCTACAATGAGCAGTTCTTC	CASRLDRGPYNEQFF
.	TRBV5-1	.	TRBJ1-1	TGCGCCAGCAGCCAAACCGGACCCGGGGACACTGAAGCTTTCTTT	CASSQTGPGDTEAFF
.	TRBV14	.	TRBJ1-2	TGTGCCAGCAGCCCGGGACTAACCAAAGGTGGTGGCTACACCTTC	CASSPGLTKGGGYTF
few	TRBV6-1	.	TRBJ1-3	TGTGCCAGCAGTGATAGGGGCGGGATCGCCATATATTTT	CASSDRGGIAIYF
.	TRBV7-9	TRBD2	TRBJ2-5	TGTGCCAGCAGCCACGGACTAGCGGAACAAGAGACCCAGTACTTC	CASSHGLAEQETQYF
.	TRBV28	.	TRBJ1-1	TGTGCCAGCAGCCCCTCCCCCGGGGACGGGAACACTGAAGCTTTCTTT	CASSPSPGDGNTEAFF
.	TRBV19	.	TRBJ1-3	TGTGCCAGTAGTATCTGGGTGCCCTCTGGAAACACCATATATTTT	CASSIWVPSGNTIYF
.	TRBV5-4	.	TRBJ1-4	TGTGCCAGCAGCTTGGCCGCCGACATTAATGAAAAACTGTTTTTT	CASSLAADINEKLFF
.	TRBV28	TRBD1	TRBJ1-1	TGTGCCAGCAGTTCGACCGAGACAGGGATGAACACTGAAGCTTTCTTT	CASSSTETGMNTEAFF
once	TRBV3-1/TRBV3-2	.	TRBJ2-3	TGTGCCAGCAGCCCTGTGGGCGGATCAGCGTTAGGGGGCACAGATACGCAGTATTTT	CASSPVGGSALGGTDTQYF